The 27 T cell receptor beta chains below were found in one sample sequenced in a study of blood T cell repertoires in COVID-19. Only in-frame clones appear in the TCRdb table, and some are missing; sequencing was by immunoSEQ multiplex PCR. The table records about 57,000 clones, almost 85% of them present only once. Sequencing input: peripheral blood. The origin of the receptors is a woman older than 75 with acute or convalescent COVID-19.

The chain has TRBV12-5 and TRBJ2-1; no firm D call. This CDR3 is built from 13 residues. Trimming took off 6 bases at V and 8 bases at J, with 14 bases between the two ends. Germline V CDR1 and CDR2: LGHNT, FRNRAP. CDR3 in DNA: TGTGCTAGTGGGACACACAGTGGTGATGAGCAGTTCTTC. Its translation is CASGTHSGDEQFF. The variable domain in full, with the rest retrieved from reference TRBV12-5 and TRBJ2-1, is DARVTQTPRHKVTEMGQEVTMRCQPILGHNTVFWYRQTMMQGLELLAYFRNRAPLDDSGMPKDRFSAEMPDATLATLKIQPSEPRDSAVYFCASGTHSGDEQFFGPGTRLTVL.

This chain connects TRBV7-9 to TRBJ2-3; 11 bases align to TRBD2. The junction had 4 bases not matched to a gene; V was cut back by 5 bases and J by 6 bases. The germline CDR1 and CDR2 sequences are SEHNR and FQNEAQ (reference sequence). This CDR3 comprises 14 residues. The CDR3: CASSGSGRGDTQYF. CDR3 nucleotides: TGTGCCAGCAGCGGTAGCGGGAGGGGGGATACGCAGTATTTT.

The genes are TRBV5-1 and TRBJ2-1; D perhaps matches TRBD1 (6 bases). CDR3 length equals 14 residues. CDR1 SGHRS and CDR2 YFSETQ come from the germline V gene. V shed 0 bases and J shed 8 bases, with 12 bases lying between them. CDR3 sequence: CASSLGQVVHEQFF. The CDR3, as DNA: TGCGCCAGCAGCTTGGGACAGGTTGTACATGAGCAGTTCTTC.

This chain joins TRBV11-1 and TRBJ2-2; 8 bases map to TRBD1. This CDR3 region has 15 residues. V was clipped by 3 bases and J by 5 bases; unmatched bases: 5. CDR1 and CDR2 from the germline V gene are SGHAT and FQDESV (reference sequence). The CDR3 here is CASSFVTGGTGELFF. CDR3 DNA sequence: TGTGCCAGCAGCTTTGTCACAGGGGGGACCGGGGAGCTGTTTTTT.

Comments on this clone: The CDR3 end shows no conserved phenylalanine or tryptophan, and so a read error is likely. It is unclear where the CDR3 begins or ends on the DNA, so no DNA is shown, and the CDR3 is as TCRdb lists it. The V call is TRBV28, the J call TRBJ2-7; whether TRBD1, the table's D call, matches the DNA was not checked. The V gene's germline CDR1 is MDHEN and CDR2 SYDVKM. The CDR3 totals 13 residues, both ends included. Here the CDR3 reads CASSPQTSGQSSI.

J is TRBJ2-1 and V is TRBV7-2; 12 bases fit TRBD2. The CDR3 has 16 residues. V lost 5 bases and J lost 4; bases outside the gene matches: 6. Germline CDR1 and CDR2: SGHTA and FQGNSA. The CDR3 DNA is TGTGCCAGCAGCCGCCGGACTAGCGGGGTGTACAATGAGCAGTTCTTC. Its translation is CASSRRTSGVYNEQFF.

The rearrangement uses TRBV2 and TRBJ2-7; 9 bases fit TRBD2. Looked up from germline, CDR1 is SNHLY and CDR2 is FYNNEI. V dropped 2 bases and J dropped 6; count of bases not matched to a gene: 8. The CDR3 extends over 15 amino acids. The CDR3: CASSESRGLAGEQYF. DNA of the CDR3: TGTGCCAGCAGTGAATCCCGGGGACTAGCTGGCGAGCAGTACTTC.

This clone was detected only a few times. The J gene is TRBJ1-4, the V gene TRBV11-2; 9 nucleotides match TRBD1. From germline, CDR1 is SGHAT and CDR2 FQNNGV. CDR3 size: 16 residues. V lost 3 bases and J lost 6; bases outside the gene matches: 8. For the CDR3, the DNA is TGTGCCAGCAGCTTGGCTGGTCGGGACAGGGATGAAAAACTGTTTTTT. Its protein product is CASSLAGRDRDEKLFF.

This clone was found a few times. The rearrangement joins TRBV5-6 to TRBJ1-1, with D unresolved. CDR1 and CDR2 (germline): SGHDT, YYEEEE. V gave up 4 bases and J gave up 8 bases, with 12 bases separating them. The CDR3 contains 12 residues. The CDR3 region is CASSNRLREAFF. As DNA, the CDR3 is TGTGCCAGCAGCAACCGACTTCGGGAAGCTTTCTTT.

The chain combines TRBV28 with TRBJ2-7; possibly TRBD1 for D (6 bases). This CDR3 has 14 residues. With 5 bases removed from V and 4 bases from J, the gap between germline ends came to 15 bases. The germline gives CDR1 MDHEN, CDR2 SYDVKM. DNA for the CDR3: TGTGCCAGCAGTACTCCCGGGACATCTTACGAGCAGTACTTC. It codes for CASSTPGTSYEQYF.

J is TRBJ2-3 and V is TRBV11-2; 10 nucleotides match TRBD2. The CDR3 has 17 amino acids. J gave up 2 bases and V 1 base, and 6 bases lay outside the gene matches. CDR1 SGHAT and CDR2 FQNNGV come from the germline V gene. CDR3 nucleotides: TGTGCCAGCAGCTTAGGAGCTAGCGGGGGAATCACAGATACGCAGTATTTT. Protein product: CASSLGASGGITDTQYF.

J is TRBJ2-5 and V is TRBV9, with 13 bases aligning to TRBD2. This CDR3 spans 15 amino acids. Germline-derived CDR1 and CDR2 are SGDLS and YYNGEE. Trimming at V came to 3 bases and at J to 5 bases, leaving 4 bases not matched to a gene. The CDR3 reads CASSGTSGSWETQYF. The CDR3 DNA is TGTGCCAGCAGCGGGACTAGCGGGAGTTGGGAGACCCAGTACTTC. The full variable domain, with the rest looked up from reference TRBV9 and TRBJ2-5, is DSGVTQTPKHLITATGQRVTLRCSPRSGDLSVYWYQQSLDQGLQFLIQYYNGEERAKGNILERFSAQQFPDLHSELNLSSLELGDSALYFCASSGTSGSWETQYFGPGTRLLVL.

The chain joins TRBV30 to TRBJ1-4; 7 bases map to TRBD1. The germline CDR1 and CDR2 sequences are GTSNPN and SVGIG (reference sequence). The ends lost 4 bases at V and 8 bases at J; junction bases unmatched: 10. This CDR3 has 14 residues. The CDR3 region has the DNA TGTGCCTGGAAGACCGACAGGGAGGAGGAAAAACTGTTTTTT. Amino acids: CAWKTDREEEKLFF.

The chain links TRBV15 to TRBJ2-5; TRBD2 matches 13 bases. Trimming cost V 5 bases and J 4 bases; bases outside gene matches: 16. The CDR3 has 19 amino acids. The germline CDR1 and CDR2 sequences are LNHNV and YYDKDF (reference sequence). The CDR3 nucleotides read TGTGCCACCAGCTCCAAAGGACTAGCGGGGGAATTTCGGCGAGAGACCCAGTACTTC. It specifies CATSSKGLAGEFRRETQYF. Together with reference TRBV15 and TRBJ2-5, the CDR3 gives the full variable domain: DAMVIQNPRYQVTQFGKPVTLSCSQTLNHNVMYWYQQKSSQAPKLLFHYYDKDFNNEADTPDNFQSRRPNTSFCFLDIRSPGLGDTAMYLCATSSKGLAGEFRRETQYFGPGTRLLVL.

V usage is TRBV27 and J usage is TRBJ2-2, with D possibly being TRBD2 (6 bases). V lost 5 bases and J lost 5, with 9 bases in between. CDR1 is MNHEY, CDR2 SMNVEV, per germline (reference sequence). This CDR3 comprises 13 residues. The CDR3 DNA reads as TGTGCCAGCAGTAGAGGAGGGACCGGGGAGCTGTTTTTT. Translating it yields CASSRGGTGELFF.

The CDR3 here is CASSYDRGQPQHF. CDR3 nucleotides: TGTGCCAGCAGTTACGACAGGGGTCAGCCCCAGCATTTT. The genes are TRBV6-5 and TRBJ1-5, with 8 bases that match TRBD1. The CDR3 covers 13 residues. The V gene's germline CDR1 is MNHEY and CDR2 SVGAGI. With V trimmed by 2 bases and J by 6 bases, 0 bases remained unmatched.

The chain uses TRBV6-5 and TRBJ2-5, with TRBD1 matching over 9 bases. Unmatched junction bases numbered 9, after V lost 2 bases and J lost 5 bases. Germline assignment: CDR1 MNHEY and CDR2 SVGAGI. This CDR3 spans 16 amino acids. The CDR3 spells CASSYAPRQGGETQYF. CDR3 sequence (DNA): TGTGCCAGCAGTTACGCCCCCCGACAGGGGGGGGAGACCCAGTACTTC.

The rearrangement uses TRBV3-1 (or the pseudogene TRBV3-2) and TRBJ1-3; possible D gene TRBD1, 6 bases. The CDR3 extends over 15 amino acids. The V end lost 1 base, the J end lost 6 bases, and 13 bases lay between the germline ends. Germline values: CDR1 LGHDT, CDR2 YNNKEL (reference sequence). The CDR3 region is CASSQAAQGTNTIYF. The CDR3, as DNA: TGTGCCAGCAGCCAAGCCGCTCAGGGGACAAACACCATATATTTT.

V and J are TRBV28 and TRBJ1-6; 8 nucleotides line up with TRBD1. The CDR3 is 14 residues long. Unmatched junction bases numbered 8, after V lost 6 bases and J lost 10 bases. Germline V gene sequence: CDR1 MDHEN, CDR2 SYDVKM. The CDR3 spells CASRRGQVGSPLHF. CDR3 in DNA: TGTGCCAGCAGAAGGGGACAGGTCGGCTCACCCCTCCACTTT.

This clone occurred a few times. This chain joins TRBV7-9 and TRBJ1-1; the match to TRBD1 covers 8 bases. The ends lost 5 bases at V and 1 base at J; junction bases unmatched: 9. The germline CDR1 and CDR2 sequences are SEHNR and FQNEAQ (reference sequence). The CDR3 has 16 amino acids. The CDR3: CASSPRQGRKNTEAFF. CDR3 coding DNA: TGTGCCAGCAGCCCCCGACAGGGGCGCAAGAACACTGAAGCTTTCTTT.

This chain uses TRBV5-1 with TRBJ1-3, with TRBD1 identical over 8 bases. CDR1 and CDR2 from the germline V gene are SGHRS and YFSETQ. Trimming removed 5 bases from V and 0 bases from J; junction bases left unmatched: 10. The CDR3 is 17 residues long. The CDR3: CASSPGTGLYSGNTIYF. The CDR3 DNA reads TGCGCCAGCAGTCCCGGGACAGGCCTATACTCTGGAAACACCATATATTTT.

The J gene is TRBJ2-1, the V gene TRBV10-1, with TRBD2 identical over 13 bases. Germline-derived CDR1 and CDR2 are WNHNN and SYGVQD (reference sequence). V lost 9 bases to trimming and J lost 8 bases; unmatched junction nucleotides: 4. CDR3 length: 13 amino acids. The CDR3 sequence is CARRTSGGDEQFF. CDR3 nucleotide sequence: TGCGCCAGACGGACTAGCGGGGGCGATGAGCAGTTCTTC.

Regarding this clone: Sequence at one end of the junction differs from germline and may be a read error. This chain connects TRBV3-1 (or the pseudogene TRBV3-2) to TRBJ1-1; maybe TRBD1 (6 bases). CDR3 length: 13 amino acids. Germline values: CDR1 LGHDT, CDR2 YNNKEL (reference sequence). This CDR3 is CASSPTGVPDAFF. The CDR3 DNA sequence: TGTGCCAGCAGTCCGACAGGAGTCCCTGATGCTTTCTTT.

This clone occurred once. The rearrangement joins TRBV7-2 to TRBJ2-1, with 16 bases aligning to TRBD2. This CDR3 comprises 16 residues. The trim removed 6 bases at V and 10 bases at J, leaving 9 bases unmatched. Germline CDR1 and CDR2: SGHTA and FQGNSA. The CDR3 region has the DNA TGTGCCAGCAGAGCCGGGACTAGCGGGAGGGCCTTGGAGCAGTTCTTC. Its protein product is CASRAGTSGRALEQFF.

V and J are TRBV19 and TRBJ1-4; 10 nucleotides align to TRBD1. The V and J ends lost 5 bases and 0 bases, in that order; junction bases with no gene match: 9. The CDR3 has 18 residues. Germline CDR1 is LNHDA and CDR2 is SQIVND (reference sequence). The CDR3 region is CASSGRTGGFATNEKLFF. DNA for the CDR3: TGTGCCAGTAGTGGTCGGACAGGGGGTTTTGCAACTAATGAAAAACTGTTTTTT.

This rearrangement joins TRBV12-5 to TRBJ1-1, with 7 positions matching TRBD1. The CDR3 consists of 16 residues. V lost 2 bases, J lost 1 base, and 7 bases stayed unmatched. Looked up from germline, CDR1 is LGHNT and CDR2 is FRNRAP. The CDR3 DNA follows: TGTGCTAGTGGTTTGATTCCAGGGGGAGGGAACACTGAAGCTTTCTTT. It codes for CASGLIPGGGNTEAFF.

V usage is TRBV5-1 and J usage is TRBJ2-2; TRBD1 is a possible D gene (5 bases). The CDR3 consists of 14 residues. The germline V gene encodes CDR1 SGHRS and CDR2 YFSETQ. V was pared by 0 bases and J by 7 bases, with 10 bases between. The CDR3 loop reads CASSLASGFGELFF. The CDR3 DNA reads TGCGCCAGCAGCTTGGCCTCAGGGTTCGGGGAGCTGTTTTTT.